A selection of T cell receptor beta chains follows, all from one sample in a study of T cell responses to AZD1222 COVID-19 vaccine. TCRdb's table, derived via immunoSEQ multiplex PCR, lists solely in-frame clones and lacks some. Among 55,000 to 85,000 clones, roughly 84% were seen once, and the ten largest hold roughly 10%. The source material was peripheral blood, sampled on day 0 of AZD1222 vaccination. The receptors stem from an adult in good health. Each CDR3 is given with its conserved first and last residue. The D gene is left open where the match is weak. Not every row has a clone size; where given, it reads once, few, many or a size class.

clone size,D gene,J gene,V gene,CDR3 protein,CDR3 DNA
-,-,TRBJ2-1,TRBV11-2,CASSRGQTYNEQFF,TGTGCCAGCAGCCGAGGACAGACTTACAATGAGCAGTTCTTC
once,-,TRBJ2-2,TRBV7-9,CASSLLGGTGELFF,TGTGCCAGCAGCCTACTAGGAGGCACCGGGGAGCTGTTTTTT
once,TRBD1,TRBJ2-5,TRBV5-1,CASSLPGQRIQETQYF,TGCGCCAGCAGCTTACCGGGACAGCGGATCCAAGAGACCCAGTACTTC
-,TRBD1,TRBJ2-1,TRBV5-4,CASSLDYGTAYNEQFF,TGTGCCAGCAGCTTGGATTATGGGACAGCATACAATGAGCAGTTCTTC
-,TRBD2,TRBJ2-1,TRBV9,CASSPGTSIYNEQFF,TGTGCCAGCAGCCCAGGGACTAGCATCTACAATGAGCAGTTCTTC
-,-,TRBJ2-3,TRBV5-4,CASRMQGSDTQYF,TGTGCCAGCAGGATGCAGGGTTCAGATACGCAGTATTTT
-,TRBD1,TRBJ1-6,TRBV5-6,CASSSPGQGNSPLHF,TGTGCCAGCAGCTCTCCGGGACAGGGAAATTCACCCCTCCACTTT
-,TRBD1,TRBJ1-2,TRBV5-6,CASSSGQGDFYGYTF,TGTGCCAGCAGCTCCGGACAGGGAGATTTCTATGGCTACACCTTC
-,-,TRBJ1-2,TRBV5-1,CASSWGTPFNYGYTF,TGCGCCAGCAGCTGGGGGACACCTTTTAACTATGGCTACACCTTC
-,-,TRBJ2-3,TRBV13,CASSLGGGRLGRNTQYF,TGTGCCAGCAGCTTAGGCGGGGGTCGACTAGGTCGAAATACGCAGTATTTT
-,-,TRBJ1-2,TRBV6-5,CASSYSPLNQNYGYTF,TGTGCCAGCAGTTACTCACCCCTTAACCAGAACTATGGCTACACCTTC
-,-,TRBJ1-5,TRBV12-3/TRBV12-4,CASSFGNQPQHF,TGTGCCAGCAGTTTTGGGAATCAGCCCCAGCATTTT
-,TRBD1,TRBJ1-5,TRBV24-1,CATSDTTGGRDQPQHF,TGTGCCACCAGTGACACGACAGGGGGCCGGGATCAGCCCCAGCATTTT
-,-,TRBJ1-3,TRBV10-1,CASSESGTGNTIYF,TGCGCCAGCAGTGAATCGGGGACTGGAAACACCATATATTTT
-,-,TRBJ1-5,TRBV6-2/TRBV6-3,CASSPKHPGWGNQPQHF,TGTGCCAGCAGTCCGAAACACCCAGGGTGGGGCAATCAGCCCCAGCATTTT
-,-,TRBJ1-4,TRBV7-8,CASSFSTGNEKLFF,TGTGCCAGCAGCTTTTCGACAGGCAATGAAAAACTGTTTTTT
once,TRBD1,TRBJ1-1,TRBV2,CASSVDRGSTEAFF,TGTGCCAGCAGCGTTGACAGGGGTAGCACTGAAGCTTTCTTT
-,TRBD1,TRBJ2-5,TRBV11-2,CASSFYPGQGTQETQYF,TGTGCCAGCAGCTTTTACCCGGGACAGGGTACCCAAGAGACCCAGTACTTC
-,TRBD1,TRBJ1-5,TRBV28,CASQPPGQGNQPQHF,TGTGCCAGCCAACCGCCGGGACAGGGGAATCAGCCCCAGCATTTT
-,-,TRBJ2-7,TRBV15,CATSRAPEGGYEQYF,TGTGCCACCAGCAGGGCGCCCGAGGGGGGCTACGAGCAGTACTTC
few,-,TRBJ1-1,TRBV28,CASSLWGTVFMNTEAFF,TGTGCCAGCAGTTTATGGGGCACGGTCTTCATGAACACTGAAGCTTTCTTT
-,-,TRBJ1-2,TRBV28,CASSLIPRAGSYGYTF,TGTGCCAGCAGTTTAATTCCTAGGGCAGGGTCCTATGGCTACACCTTC
-,-,TRBJ1-1,TRBV28,CASSLLPAGTEAFF,TGTGCCAGCAGTTTACTCCCGGCGGGGACTGAAGCTTTCTTT
-,-,TRBJ2-2,TRBV4-1,CASSPTPLNTGELFF,TGCGCCAGCAGCCCTACGCCGTTGAACACCGGGGAGCTGTTTTTT
few,-,TRBJ1-5,TRBV24-1,CATSDSLDRHASNQPQHF,TGTGCCACCAGTGACTCACTCGACAGGCATGCTAGCAATCAGCCCCAGCATTTT
-,-,TRBJ2-3,TRBV9,CASSVGAGAHHRDTQYF,TGTGCCAGCAGCGTAGGGGCTGGGGCTCATCACAGAGATACGCAGTATTTT
-,-,TRBJ2-1,TRBV9,CASSVSTRSLDEQFF,TGTGCCAGCAGCGTAAGTACTCGCTCGTTAGATGAGCAGTTCTTC
-,TRBD2,TRBJ2-1,TRBV6-2/TRBV6-3,CASSLGLAGAEKQFF,TGTGCCAGCAGTTTGGGACTAGCGGGGGCTGAAAAGCAGTTCTTC
once,-,TRBJ2-3,TRBV10-1,CASSDSGNADTQYF,TGCGCCAGCAGTGACTCGGGGAACGCAGATACGCAGTATTTT
-,TRBD1,TRBJ1-2,TRBV7-2,CASSFPKNGQGSYGYTF,TGTGCCAGCAGCTTCCCGAAAAACGGACAGGGAAGCTATGGCTACACCTTC
-,TRBD1,TRBJ1-5,TRBV11-2,CASSWDRDQPQHF,TGTGCCAGCAGCTGGGACAGGGACCAGCCCCAGCATTTT
-,TRBD1,TRBJ1-1,TRBV5-4,CASSFLQGALTEAFF,TGTGCCAGCAGCTTCTTACAGGGGGCGCTTACTGAAGCTTTCTTT
-,-,TRBJ1-2,TRBV12-3/TRBV12-4,CASRGLDYGYTF,TGTGCCAGCAGGGGACTGGACTATGGCTACACCTTC
-,-,TRBJ1-2,TRBV4-2,CASSQDLILGLGYTF,TGTGCCAGCAGCCAAGATCTGATTTTAGGGTTGGGCTACACCTTC
once,TRBD2,TRBJ2-7,TRBV7-3,CASSPTPGGIYEQYF,TGTGCCAGCAGCCCGACTCCGGGGGGAATCTACGAGCAGTACTTC
-,-,TRBJ2-7,TRBV5-1,CASSGGAEGYEQYF,TGCGCCAGCAGCGGCGGGGCGGAGGGCTACGAGCAGTACTTC
once,-,TRBJ2-3,TRBV20-1,CSASLGFRTDTQYF,TGCAGTGCTAGTCTAGGGTTTAGGACAGATACGCAGTATTTT
-,TRBD1,TRBJ1-6,TRBV9,CASSGGTGSNSPLHF,TGTGCCAGCAGCGGAGGGACAGGTAGTAATTCACCCCTCCACTTT
-,TRBD1,TRBJ1-5,TRBV19,CASSLGQPGNQPQHF,TGTGCCAGCAGCCTGGGACAGCCTGGCAATCAGCCCCAGCATTTT
-,TRBD1,TRBJ1-3,TRBV11-2,CASSARQGTGGNTIYF,TGTGCCAGCAGCGCCCGACAGGGAACGGGTGGAAACACCATATATTTT
-,TRBD1,TRBJ1-1,TRBV7-3,CASSSQTGEDTEAFF,TGTGCCAGCAGCTCACAAACAGGGGAGGACACTGAAGCTTTCTTT
-,-,TRBJ2-7,TRBV9,CASSPGSGYEQYF,TGTGCCAGCAGCCCTGGTTCGGGGTACGAGCAGTACTTC
-,-,TRBJ1-6,TRBV27,CASSPTQRAPLHF,TGTGCCAGCAGTCCCACGCAAAGGGCGCCCCTCCACTTT
-,-,TRBJ2-3,TRBV29-1,CSVEGGQGTDTQYF,TGCAGCGTTGAAGGGGGGCAGGGCACAGATACGCAGTATTTT
-,-,TRBJ1-5,TRBV28,CASSPITVGYYPPQHF,TGTGCCAGCAGTCCTATCACCGTAGGCTATTATCCGCCCCAGCATTTT